Described below is a single TCR beta chain sequence and its context. Source study methods: Amplified reference gene primers provided the basis for estimating nucleated cell counts. The assay was immunoSEQ multiplex PCR, and TCRdb's table has in-frame clones only and misses some. The V and J calls and clone size are taken from that table; D and trimming were inferred from the DNA. The sample carries fewer than 110,000 clones, 87% recorded once. The data derive from a study of blood T cell repertoires in COVID-19. Study background: Spain, Italy and the United States supplied samples that represented acute and convalescent COVID-19. Sources were T cells, B-cell-depleted T cells, or PBMCs; the material itself was cDNA or gDNA.

The CDR3 is made up of 16 amino acids. CDR1 is SNHLY, CDR2 FYNNEI, per germline. V gave up 8 bases and J gave up 4 bases, with 21 bases separating them. Material: peripheral blood. The receptor was derived from a human donor in a cohort sampled during active COVID-19. V is TRBV2 and J is TRBJ2-1; D not certain. CDR3 coding DNA: TGTGCCAGCCATTTTTTGGTTGGCGACTCATACAATGAGCAGTTCTTC. This translates into CASHFLVGDSYNEQFF. The full variable domain, rest sourced from reference TRBV2 and TRBJ2-1, is EPEVTQTPSHQVTQMGQEVILRCVPISNHLYFYWYRQILGQKVEFLVSFYNNEISEKSEIFDDQFSVERPDGSNFTLKIRSTKLEDSAMYFCASHFLVGDSYNEQFFGPGTRLTVL.